The 3 T cell receptor beta chains below come from one sample, sequenced in a study of beta chain features in type 1 diabetes. The isolated RNA, all of it, was reverse transcribed, so expressed TCRB transcripts were what got sequenced. Clones were sequenced by immunoSEQ multiplex PCR, and TCRdb holds only the in-frame ones, with some missing. The data contain about 900,000 clones, roughly 17% of them singletons. The specimen sequenced was naive CD4+ T cells from blood. These receptors were taken from a woman under 30 in good health.

Here the CDR3 DNA reads TGCAGCGCGGAGGGACCGGGGTATGGCTACACCTTC. It specifies CSAEGPGYGYTF. The rearrangement links TRBV29-1 to TRBJ1-2; D is possibly TRBD1 (5 bases). This CDR3 has 12 residues. Trimming took off 7 bases at V and 5 bases at J, with 14 bases between the two ends. Germline lookup yields CDR1 SQVTM and CDR2 ANQGSEA.

The chain recombines TRBV28 with TRBJ2-5, with D perhaps matching TRBD2 (5 bases). Germline V gives CDR1 MDHEN, CDR2 SYDVKM. The V end was cut by 3 bases, the J end by 1 base, with 18 bases between. The CDR3 contains 17 residues. The CDR3 sequence is CASSFGWSGSLQETQYF. CDR3 bases: TGTGCCAGCAGTTTTGGTTGGTCGGGGAGTCTCCAAGAGACCCAGTACTTC.

The chain carries TRBV19 and TRBJ2-1; 7 bases align to TRBD2. V was pared by 5 bases and J by 9 bases, with 7 bases of the junction left unmatched. Germline values: CDR1 LNHDA, CDR2 SQIVND (reference sequence). The CDR3 has 13 amino acids. The CDR3 bases are TGTGCCAGTAGTCCGCGGGAGATCGGTGAGCAGTTCTTC. It translates to CASSPREIGEQFF. The full variable domain, with the rest looked up from reference TRBV19 and TRBJ2-1, is DGGITQSPKYLFRKEGQNVTLSCEQNLNHDAMYWYRQDPGQGLRLIYYSQIVNDFQKGDIAEGYSVSREKKESFPLTVTSAQKNPTAFYLCASSPREIGEQFFGPGTRLTVL.